This entry lists 32 T cell receptor beta chains sequenced from one sample in a study of metastatic and nonmetastatic thyroid tumors. Thyroid surgery was preceded by no treatment in any patient. TCRdb used MiXCR to call clones anew from the PCR reads. The table shows some 93,000 clones, with roughly 13% occurring only once. Source material: blood. The receptor source for this set is a female donor with papillary thyroid cancer or a benign thyroid nodule (not recorded which). Some clones in this sample may be carry-over from other donors' samples.

This clone was seen at least ten times. The chain has TRBV2 and TRBJ1-6; TRBD1 matches at 10 bases. Germline V gives CDR1 SNHLY, CDR2 FYNNEI. V dropped 6 bases and J dropped 7; count of bases not matched to a gene: 9. The CDR3 has 16 residues. CDR3: CASRSGTGVMNSPLHF. The CDR3 nucleotides are TGTGCCAGCAGATCCGGGACAGGGGTGATGAATTCACCCCTCCACTTT.

In its sample, this clone was seen many times. The chain uses TRBV27 and TRBJ2-7; D might be TRBD1 or TRBD2, each matching 5 bases. V was pared by 6 bases and J by 11 bases, with 29 bases between. Germline V gene sequence: CDR1 MNHEY, CDR2 SMNVEV (reference sequence). The CDR3 covers 16 residues. Here the CDR3 reads CASRRPGPTFILDEYF. The CDR3 DNA reads as TGTGCCAGCAGAAGACCGGGACCCACCTTTATCCTCGATGAGTACTTC.

This clone was counted only a few times. The chain links TRBV12-3 or TRBV12-4 to TRBJ1-2; D is possibly TRBD1 (5 bases). The CDR3 runs to 14 residues. Trimming took off 2 bases at V and 4 bases at J, with 11 bases between the two ends. CDR3 loop: CASSLRGASYGYTF. In DNA, the CDR3 is TGTGCCAGCAGTTTAAGGGGAGCAAGCTATGGCTACACCTTC.

This clone was recorded many times. The gene calls are TRBV4-1 and TRBJ1-5; D is undetermined. The ends were cut back, 4 bases at V and 4 bases at J, with 11 bases in the middle. Germline V gene data show CDR1 as MGHRA and CDR2 as YSYEKL. The CDR3 is 14 amino acids. CDR3 coding DNA: TGCGCCAGCAGCCCAGGACCGGGTAATCAGCCCCAGCATTTT. It is translated as CASSPGPGNQPQHF.

The genes are TRBV20-1 and TRBJ2-7; tentative D call: TRBD2 (6 bases). CDR3 length: 16 residues. Germline V CDR1 and CDR2: DFQATT, SNEGSKA (reference sequence). Trimming removed 1 base at V and 5 bases at J, with 21 bases between. CDR3 sequence: CSARGWGRSSFDEQYF. The CDR3 region has the DNA TGCAGTGCTAGAGGATGGGGGAGGTCCTCCTTTGACGAGCAGTACTTC.

This clone was seen at least ten times. This rearrangement joins TRBV30 to TRBJ1-1; perhaps TRBD1 as D (6 bases). From germline, CDR1 is GTSNPN and CDR2 SVGIG (reference sequence). This CDR3 is built from 12 residues. V was pared by 8 bases and J by 4 bases, with 14 bases between. The CDR3 sequence: CAGGLRGTEAFF. For the CDR3, the DNA is TGTGCCGGGGGCCTCCGCGGCACTGAAGCTTTCTTT.

This clone has a count of ten or more. J is TRBJ2-3 and V is TRBV4-3; TRBD2 matches at 8 bases. Looked up from germline, CDR1 is LGHNA and CDR2 is YSLEER. The CDR3 extends over 18 amino acids. V was pared by 1 base and J by 2 bases, with 11 bases of the junction left unmatched. CDR3 in DNA: TGCGCCAGCAGCCAAGTCATTTCGCGGGAGGAATCCACAGATACGCAGTATTTT. Translating it yields CASSQVISREESTDTQYF.

At least ten counts were recorded for this clone. The gene calls are TRBV9 and TRBJ2-3, with a weak D call TRBD1 (5 bases). Germline CDR1 and CDR2: SGDLS and YYNGEE. The CDR3 sequence is 15 residues long. V shed 6 bases and J shed 2 bases, with 16 bases lying between them. The CDR3 DNA sequence: TGTGCCAGCACCTCATCGAGCAGGGACACAGATACGCAGTATTTT. Amino acid sequence: CASTSSSRDTDTQYF. The full variable domain, completed using reference TRBV9 and TRBJ2-3, is DSGVTQTPKHLITATGQRVTLRCSPRSGDLSVYWYQQSLDQGLQFLIQYYNGEERAKGNILERFSAQQFPDLHSELNLSSLELGDSALYFCASTSSSRDTDTQYFGPGTRLTVL.

Only a few counts were recorded for this clone. A much larger clone differs by one base, so this may be a read error. The sample carries other DNA sequences with the same CDR3. This chain connects TRBV20-1 to TRBJ2-3; TRBD1 or TRBD2 may be the D gene (5 bases each). The V end was cut by 1 base, the J end by 6 bases, with 20 bases between. The CDR3 consists of 16 residues. Germline CDR1 DFQATT, CDR2 SNEGSKA (reference sequence). CDR3 DNA sequence: TGCAGTGCTAGAGGGGACCCGGGATCACACACGGATACGCAGTATTTT. Translation gives CSARGDPGSHTDTQYF.

The chain employs TRBV28 and TRBJ1-5, with D unresolved. The CDR3 runs to 14 residues. Trimming left V 0 bases short and J 0 bases short, with 3 bases between. The germline CDR1 and CDR2 sequences are MDHEN and SYDVKM. CDR3 bases: TGTGCCAGCAGTTTATGGAATAGCAATCAGCCCCAGCATTTT. Its protein product is CASSLWNSNQPQHF.

The chain has TRBV6-1 and TRBJ1-1; TRBD1 might be the D (6 bases). CDR1 and CDR2 (germline): MNHNS, SASEGT. The CDR3 is made up of 14 amino acids. Between the trimmed V and J ends, which lost 4 bases and 1 base, there was a span of 10 bases. DNA of the CDR3: TGTGCCAGCAGTGTAACGGGACAGAACACTGAAGCTTTCTTT. This sequence encodes CASSVTGQNTEAFF.

The J gene is TRBJ1-3, the V gene TRBV6-1; D is uncertain. The germline gives CDR1 MNHNS, CDR2 SASEGT. The CDR3 runs to 11 residues. The ends were cut back, 5 bases at V and 4 bases at J, with 3 bases in the middle. The DNA for the CDR3 is TGTGCCAGCAGTCACGGAAACACCATATATTTT. Translating gives CASSHGNTIYF.

This clone was picked up many times. The V call is TRBV6-1, the J call TRBJ1-4; 9 nucleotides line up with TRBD1. This CDR3 spans 16 amino acids. V lost 5 bases and J lost 7; bases outside the gene matches: 11. Germline CDR1 reads MNHNS; CDR2 reads SASEGT. The CDR3: CASSLRQGGDTEKLFF. The CDR3 DNA reads as TGTGCCAGCAGTCTCAGACAGGGGGGGGATACTGAAAAACTGTTTTTT.

This clone was counted ten times or more. The gene calls are TRBV30 and TRBJ1-3, with D tentatively TRBD1 (6 bases). The CDR3 sequence is 14 residues long. V gave up 0 bases and J gave up 2 bases, with 8 bases separating them. Looked up from germline, CDR1 is GTSNPN and CDR2 is SVGIG (reference sequence). In DNA form, the CDR3 reads TGTGCCTGGAGTGTAGGGGGGGCTGGAAACACCATATATTTT. Translating it yields CAWSVGGAGNTIYF.

This clone has at least ten counts. The chain uses TRBV6-1 and TRBJ1-2; the D is unclear. Germline assignment: CDR1 MNHNS and CDR2 SASEGT. The CDR3 spans 13 residues. Trimming took off 5 bases at V and 4 bases at J, with 11 bases between the two ends. The CDR3 DNA sequence: TGTGCCAGCAGTCCAGTCCCTCTCTATGGCTACACCTTC. Its protein is CASSPVPLYGYTF.

This clone was counted many times. The rearrangement links TRBV20-1 to TRBJ2-7, with D unclear. Trimming left V 3 bases short and J 4 bases short, with 16 bases between. The CDR3 is made up of 14 amino acids. Germline V gene lookup returns CDR1 DFQATT and CDR2 SNEGSKA (reference sequence). The CDR3 reads CSARGPVRDYEQYF. The DNA for the CDR3 is TGCAGTGCTAGGGGTCCCGTGCGTGATTACGAGCAGTACTTC.

This clone was recorded many times. The chain has TRBV7-2 and TRBJ2-2; D is ambiguous. Between the trimmed V and J ends, which lost 1 base and 2 bases, there was a span of 8 bases. Germline CDR1 and CDR2: SGHTA and FQGNSA. CDR3 size: 15 residues. Here the CDR3 DNA reads TGTGCCAGCAGCTTAGAGGTGCTTAACACCGGGGAGCTGTTTTTT. Translating gives CASSLEVLNTGELFF.

This clone was observed at least ten times. This chain connects TRBV6-2 or TRBV6-3 to TRBJ1-4; D call uncertain. Trimming pared 5 bases from V and 10 bases from J, leaving 17 bases between. The CDR3 is 14 amino acids. Germline-derived CDR1 and CDR2 are MNHEY and SVGEGT. Written as DNA, the CDR3 is TGTGCCAGCAGTCCCACCGAGCTACAGTTAAAACTGTTTTTT. Translated: CASSPTELQLKLFF.

This clone came up many times. This chain links TRBV7-2 with TRBJ1-1, with D uncertain. Germline V gives CDR1 SGHTA, CDR2 FQGNSA. Trimming took off 3 bases at V and 0 bases at J, with 17 bases between the two ends. The CDR3 contains 17 residues. For the CDR3, the DNA is TGTGCCAGCAGCTTCGGTAGGGTGGGGAATTTGAACACTGAAGCTTTCTTT. This translates into CASSFGRVGNLNTEAFF. Full variable domain (remainder filled in from reference TRBV7-2 and TRBJ1-1): GAGVSQSPSNKVTEKGKDVELRCDPISGHTALYWYRQSLGQGLEFLIYFQGNSAPDKSGLPSDRFSAERTGGSVSTLTIQRTQQEDSAVYLCASSFGRVGNLNTEAFFGQGTRLTVV.

This clone was picked up many times. The gene calls are TRBV28 and TRBJ2-2; D ambiguous. The CDR3 contains 14 residues. The V end lost 6 bases, the J end lost 1 base, and 9 bases lay between the germline ends. Per germline, CDR1 MDHEN and CDR2 SYDVKM. The CDR3 here is CASSITGNTGELFF. CDR3 nucleotides: TGTGCCAGCAGCATCACGGGGAACACCGGGGAGCTGTTTTTT. The entire variable domain, with the rest obtained from reference TRBV28 and TRBJ2-2, is as follows: DVKVTQSSRYLVKRTGEKVFLECVQDMDHENMFWYRQDPGLGLRLIYFSYDVKMKEKGDIPEGYSVSREKKERFSLILESASTNQTSMYLCASSITGNTGELFFGEGSRLTVL.

This clone showed up just a few times. A read error is possible here, since a much larger clone lies one base away. The chain employs TRBV10-3 and TRBJ2-1; D ambiguous. This CDR3 contains 14 residues. The germline V gene encodes CDR1 ENHRY and CDR2 SYGVKD. Trimming took off 2 bases at V and 0 bases at J, with 5 bases between the two ends. CDR3 bases: TGTGCCATCAGTGAGGGGGTCTCCTACAATGAGCAGTTCTTC. Translating it yields CAISEGVSYNEQFF.

This clone was seen only a few times. The J gene is TRBJ2-3, the V gene TRBV2; 9 positions match TRBD2. V was pared by 6 bases and J by 1 base, with 8 bases of the junction left unmatched. CDR3 length equals 16 residues. Looked up from germline, CDR1 is SNHLY and CDR2 is FYNNEI. CDR3 protein: CASRGGLAGGTDTQYF. For the CDR3, the DNA is TGTGCCAGCAGGGGGGGACTAGCTGGGGGCACAGATACGCAGTATTTT.

Ten or more counts support this clone. The rearrangement joins TRBV4-3 to TRBJ1-2, with D uncertain. The germline V gene has CDR1 LGHNA and CDR2 YSLEER. Trimming shortened V by 0 bases and J by 6 bases, and 11 bases separated the two germline ends. The CDR3 covers 14 residues. CDR3 bases: TGCGCCAGCAGCCAAGAGGTACGGGTGGATGGCTACACCTTC. It translates to CASSQEVRVDGYTF.

This clone was counted ten times or more. The chain uses TRBV5-5 and TRBJ2-7; TRBD2 might be the D (6 bases). The germline V gene encodes CDR1 SGHKS and CDR2 YYEKEE (reference sequence). The CDR3 has 15 residues. Trimming removed 4 bases from V and 1 base from J, with 15 bases in between. The CDR3 spells CASSRIGLSSYEQYF. CDR3 nucleotides: TGTGCCAGCAGCCGAATCGGACTAAGTTCCTACGAGCAGTACTTC.

This clone showed up many times. The V call is TRBV10-3, the J call TRBJ2-7; D not certain. Germline V CDR1 and CDR2: ENHRY, SYGVKD. The CDR3 is 12 amino acids. The V and J ends lost 6 bases and 1 base respectively, with 7 bases between them. In nucleotides, the CDR3 is TGTGCCATCAGGGCGGATTCCTACGAGCAGTACTTC. Translating gives CAIRADSYEQYF.

In this sample, this clone turned up many times. This chain connects TRBV6-2 or TRBV6-3 to TRBJ1-5; possibly TRBD1 for D (6 bases). This CDR3 region has 14 residues. The V end was cut by 2 bases, the J end by 5 bases, with 10 bases between. CDR1 is MNHEY and CDR2 is SVGEGT in the germline V gene. The CDR3 DNA sequence: TGTGCCAGCAGTTACCGGACAGTTGATCAGCCCCAGCATTTT. Its protein product is CASSYRTVDQPQHF.

This clone came up many times. The rearrangement links TRBV9 to TRBJ2-2; TRBD1 matches 8 bases. The junction had 7 bases not matched to a gene; V was cut back by 0 bases and J by 3 bases. Germline V lookup: CDR1 SGDLS, CDR2 YYNGEE. The CDR3 length is 17 residues. The CDR3 is CASSVVSGQGYTGELFF. The CDR3 DNA reads as TGTGCCAGCAGCGTAGTGTCAGGACAGGGCTACACCGGGGAGCTGTTTTTT.

This clone was counted many times. The chain carries TRBV5-4 and TRBJ2-3, with D hard to call. The germline V gene encodes CDR1 SGHNT and CDR2 YYREEE (reference sequence). The CDR3 extends over 18 amino acids. The V end was cut by 1 base, the J end by 2 bases, with 20 bases between. This chain's CDR3 is CASSLSIRTRPDTDTQYF. The DNA of the CDR3 is TGTGCCAGCAGCTTGTCAATCCGGACCCGCCCAGACACAGATACGCAGTATTTT.

Many counts were recorded for this clone. This chain links TRBV18 with TRBJ2-3; 9 bases map to TRBD2. CDR1 and CDR2 (germline): KGHSH, LQKENI. The CDR3 has 17 residues. V shed 1 base, J shed 0 bases, and the junction held 5 bases outside the gene matches. The CDR3 sequence: CASSPLRLADSTDTQYF. DNA of the CDR3: TGTGCCAGCTCACCACTCCGACTAGCGGATAGCACAGATACGCAGTATTTT.

This clone was seen at least ten times. A much bigger clone sits one base away, suggesting this may be a read error. The chain couples TRBV19 to TRBJ2-7; weak D call: TRBD1 (6 bases). The CDR3 spans 15 residues. In germline, CDR1 is LNHDA, CDR2 SQIVND (reference sequence). V was shortened by 5 bases and J by 3 bases, with 17 bases between the two germline ends. CDR3 nucleotides: TGTGCCAGTAGTGTCGGACAGTGTGCTCGCTACGAGCAGTACTTC. Its translation is CASSVGQCARYEQYF.

The count of this clone is one. A much larger clone is a single base away; this may be a read error. Additional DNA sequences in this sample encode the identical CDR3. The V call is TRBV5-4, the J call TRBJ2-7; D might be TRBD1 or TRBD2, each matching 5 bases. The CDR3 extends over 15 amino acids. Germline V CDR1 and CDR2: SGHNT, YYREEE (reference sequence). CDR3 coding DNA: TGTGCCAGCAGCTTGGGCTCCCCCGGGGCCTACGAGCAGTACTTT. Translating gives CASSLGSPGAYEQYF.

In this sample, this clone turned up a few times. A much larger clone differs by one base, so this may be a read error. Other DNA sequences from this sample encode an identical CDR3 as well. This chain connects TRBV5-4 to TRBJ2-7, with a weak D call TRBD2 (6 bases). Deletions cut 4 bases from V and 8 bases from J, with 19 bases between. The CDR3 loop spans 14 amino acids. Germline V gene data show CDR1 as SGHNT and CDR2 as YYREEE (reference sequence). The CDR3 region is CASSRTGDVPQQYF. The CDR3 nucleotides are TGTGCCAGCAGCCGGACGGGGGATGTTCCACAGCAGTACTTC.